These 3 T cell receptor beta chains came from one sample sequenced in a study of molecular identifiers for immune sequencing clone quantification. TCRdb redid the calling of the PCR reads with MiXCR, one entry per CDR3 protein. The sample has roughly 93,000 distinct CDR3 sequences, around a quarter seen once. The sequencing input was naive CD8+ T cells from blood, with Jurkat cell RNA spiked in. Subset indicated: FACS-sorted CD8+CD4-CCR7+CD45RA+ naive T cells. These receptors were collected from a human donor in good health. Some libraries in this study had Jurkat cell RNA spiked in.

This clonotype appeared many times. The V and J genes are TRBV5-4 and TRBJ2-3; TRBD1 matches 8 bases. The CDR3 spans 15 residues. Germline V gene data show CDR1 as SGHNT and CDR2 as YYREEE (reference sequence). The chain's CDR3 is CAFGRGQASTDTQYF. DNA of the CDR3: TGTGCGTTCGGCAGGGGACAGGCTAGCACAGATACGCAGTATTTT.

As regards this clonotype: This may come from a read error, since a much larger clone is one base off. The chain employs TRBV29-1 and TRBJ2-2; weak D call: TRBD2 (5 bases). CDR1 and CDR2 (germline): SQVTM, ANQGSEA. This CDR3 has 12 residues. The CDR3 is CSVESDTGELLF. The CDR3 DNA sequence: TGCAGCGTTGAGTCAGACACCGGGGAGCTGTTATTT.

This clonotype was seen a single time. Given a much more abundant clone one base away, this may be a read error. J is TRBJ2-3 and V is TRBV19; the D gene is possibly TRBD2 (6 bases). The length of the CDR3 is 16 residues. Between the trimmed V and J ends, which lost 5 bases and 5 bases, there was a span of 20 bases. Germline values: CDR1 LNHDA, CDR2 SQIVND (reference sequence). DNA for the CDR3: TGTGCCAGTAGTGTAATGGCGGGACTCCCAATAGATACGCAGTATTTT. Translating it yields CASSVMAGLPIDTQYF.